This passage covers 21 T cell receptor beta chains from one sample sequenced in a study of cytomegalovirus exposure and HLA in healthy donors. The PCR made use of 60 Vbeta and 13 Jbeta primers. Only in-frame clones appear in the TCRdb table, and some are missing; sequencing was by immunoSEQ multiplex PCR. The sample consists of 200,000 to 300,000 clones, 82% of them appearing once. The sequenced material came from PBMCs. Every receptor here comes from a woman between 35 and 50 years old in good health and CMV-seropositive.

This chain uses TRBV4-1 with TRBJ2-5, with 7 bases aligning to TRBD2. V shed 0 bases and J 11 bases; nucleotides not matched to a gene: 18. The CDR3 spans 17 residues. Germline assignment: CDR1 MGHRA and CDR2 YSYEKL. The CDR3 sequence: CASSQDPAGAATREQYF. The CDR3 nucleotides read TGCGCCAGCAGCCAAGACCCCGCGGGAGCGGCAACGAGGGAGCAGTACTTC.

The chain couples TRBV7-6 to TRBJ1-3; D unresolved. The CDR3 length is 17 residues. V dropped 1 base and J dropped 0 bases, with 13 bases sitting between them. The V gene's germline CDR1 is SGHVS and CDR2 FNYEAQ. The CDR3 DNA sequence: TGTGCCAGCAGCTTAGTGGATCGGGGTAGCTCTGGAAACACCATATATTTT. It is translated as CASSLVDRGSSGNTIYF.

This chain joins TRBV18 and TRBJ1-2, with 7 nucleotides matching TRBD1. Trimming cost V 5 bases and J 2 bases; bases outside gene matches: 8. The CDR3 consists of 15 residues. In germline, CDR1 is KGHSH, CDR2 LQKENI. In DNA form, the CDR3 reads TGTGCCAGCTCAGCCGCCGGGACAGCAAACTATGGCTACACCTTC. This gives the protein CASSAAGTANYGYTF.

The chain uses TRBV11-3 and TRBJ2-7, with 8 bases that match TRBD1. Germline V lookup: CDR1 SGHNT, CDR2 YENEEA. The CDR3 runs to 13 residues. The junction had 5 bases not matched to a gene; V was cut back by 5 bases and J by 5 bases. CDR3 DNA: TGTGCCAGCAGCATCGTACAGGGGGACGAGCAGTACTTC. Encoded protein: CASSIVQGDEQYF.

The chain couples TRBV6-6 to TRBJ2-7; possibly TRBD1 for D (6 bases). Trimming took off 6 bases at V and 7 bases at J, with 19 bases between the two ends. Looked up from germline, CDR1 is MNHNY and CDR2 is SVGAGI (reference sequence). The CDR3 is 14 residues long. CDR3 amino acids: CASRTSQGRSEQYF. In DNA form, the CDR3 reads TGTGCCAGCAGGACCTCCCAGGGGCGCAGTGAGCAGTACTTC.

The chain couples TRBV21-1 to TRBJ2-3; the table calls TRBD1, which could not be checked here. TRBV21-1 is a recognized pseudogene. The CDR3 runs to 18 residues. CDR3 sequence reads: CASSKKSPGTGDTDTQYF. Here the CDR3 DNA reads TGTGCCAGCAGCAAAAAGTCCCCCGGGACAGGGGACACAGATACGCAGTATTTT.

This clone was detected only a few times. At one boundary the junction diverges from the germline segment, which might be a read error. The rearrangement uses TRBV7-9 and TRBJ1-4; D may be TRBD1 (6 bases). Germline values: CDR1 SEHNR, CDR2 FQNEAQ (reference sequence). This CDR3 has 19 residues. Here the CDR3 reads CSSSPGGAIGGSTNEKLFF. In DNA, the CDR3 is TGTTCCAGCAGCCCGGGGGGGGCCATCGGGGGATCAACTAATGAAAAACTGTTTTTT.

This chain uses TRBV18 with TRBJ1-2; D unresolved. The CDR3 consists of 15 residues. The germline gives CDR1 KGHSH, CDR2 LQKENI. V was pared by 6 bases and J by 3 bases, with 17 bases between. The CDR3 spells CASSPYGGNDYGYTF. In DNA form, the CDR3 reads TGTGCCAGCTCTCCCTATGGAGGGAACGACTATGGCTACACCTTC.

The V and J genes are TRBV6-1 and TRBJ1-5; D is uncertain. The CDR3 runs 12 residues. The V and J ends lost 2 bases and 5 bases respectively, with 4 bases between them. Germline V gene data show CDR1 as MNHNS and CDR2 as SASEGT. The CDR3 region has the DNA TGTGCCAGCAGTGAACTTGATCAGCCCCAGCATTTT. Its translation is CASSELDQPQHF.

The chain has TRBV7-8 and TRBJ2-3; 7 bases are shared with TRBD2. The length of the CDR3 is 13 residues. Germline V gives CDR1 SGHVS, CDR2 FQNEAQ. V gave up 5 bases and J gave up 6 bases; unmatched junction bases: 5. The CDR3 region has the DNA TGTGCCAGCAGCGGGAGGGCTGCTGATACGCAGTATTTT. Protein sequence: CASSGRAADTQYF.

This sequence joins TRBV5-1 and TRBJ2-3; 8 bases align to TRBD2. Per the germline V gene, CDR1 is SGHRS and CDR2 is YFSETQ. This CDR3 region has 16 residues. The V segment lost 4 bases and the J segment 3 bases; nucleotides outside the gene matches: 10. The CDR3 region is CASSHGSGRGTDTQYF. CDR3 bases: TGCGCCAGCAGCCACGGATCCGGGAGGGGGACAGATACGCAGTATTTT.

CDR3 nucleotides: TGTGCCAGCAGCTTCAGAACCATGAACACTGAAGCTTTCTTT. The encoded protein is CASSFRTMNTEAFF. The chain joins TRBV5-4 to TRBJ1-1; D call uncertain. Germline V gene lookup returns CDR1 SGHNT and CDR2 YYREEE (reference sequence). V lost 2 bases and J 0 bases, leaving 8 bases between the germline ends. The CDR3 sequence is 14 residues long.

The gene calls are TRBV25-1 and TRBJ2-1; the match to TRBD2 covers 14 bases. With 4 bases clipped from V and 8 bases from J, the junction kept 1 base outside the gene matches. The CDR3 extends over 14 amino acids. Germline V lookup: CDR1 MGHDK, CDR2 SYGVNS. CDR3 bases: TGTGCCAGCAGTGGACTAGCGGGGGGGTATGAGCAGTTCTTC. The encoded protein is CASSGLAGGYEQFF.

The chain carries TRBV19 and TRBJ1-6, with D possibly TRBD1 on 6 matching bases. The V gene's germline CDR1 is LNHDA and CDR2 SQIVND (reference sequence). V gave up 6 bases and J gave up 8 bases, with 11 bases separating them. The CDR3 contains 13 residues. This CDR3 is CASSRTADSPLHF. The CDR3 coding sequence is TGTGCCAGTAGCAGGACAGCGGATTCACCCCTCCACTTT.

About this clone itself: Other DNA variants within this sample encode the same CDR3. V gene TRBV18 combines with J gene TRBJ1-1; the D is unclear. The CDR3 has 13 residues. V lost 3 bases, J lost 0 bases, and 5 bases lay in between. Germline-derived CDR1 and CDR2 are KGHSH and LQKENI. The CDR3 region has the DNA TGTGCCAGCTCACCTGGCCTGAACACTGAAGCTTTCTTT. It yields the protein CASSPGLNTEAFF.

This chain uses TRBV19 with TRBJ2-3; D is perhaps TRBD2 (5 bases). Germline V CDR1 and CDR2: LNHDA, SQIVND (reference sequence). The CDR3 consists of 13 residues. The V gene lost 6 bases and the J gene lost 6 bases, with 13 bases spanning the gap. CDR3 sequence (DNA): TGTGCCAGTAGCCCAATCCGGAGGGATACGCAGTATTTT. Protein product: CASSPIRRDTQYF.

This chain uses TRBV19 with TRBJ1-5; D might be TRBD1 (5 bases). Germline assignment: CDR1 LNHDA and CDR2 SQIVND (reference sequence). Trimming cost V 8 bases and J 6 bases, with 14 bases left between them. The CDR3 is 13 amino acids. The CDR3 DNA follows: TGTGCCAGTCTTGGGGCAGGTTTTCAGCCCCAGCATTTT. Protein product: CASLGAGFQPQHF. Looking up the rest from reference TRBV19 and TRBJ1-5 gives the full variable domain: DGGITQSPKYLFRKEGQNVTLSCEQNLNHDAMYWYRQDPGQGLRLIYYSQIVNDFQKGDIAEGYSVSREKKESFPLTVTSAQKNPTAFYLCASLGAGFQPQHFGDGTRLSIL.

The V call is TRBV27, the J call TRBJ2-3; 7 nucleotides line up with TRBD1. Germline CDR1 is MNHEY and CDR2 is SMNVEV (reference sequence). The V gene end was trimmed by 1 base and the J gene end by 0 bases; junction bases not matched to a gene: 13. The CDR3 sequence is 19 residues long. CDR3 in DNA: TGTGCCAGCAGTTTATTAAAGACAGGGTTTCTCAGCAGCACAGATACGCAGTATTTT. Residues: CASSLLKTGFLSSTDTQYF.

A note on this clone: The sample holds other DNA sequences that translate to the same CDR3. This chain links TRBV6-6 with TRBJ1-4; D is undetermined. The CDR3 has 12 amino acids. Germline V gene data show CDR1 as MNHNY and CDR2 as SVGAGI (reference sequence). V was trimmed by 0 bases and J by 8 bases, leaving 4 bases between them. CDR3 nucleotides: TGTGCCAGCAGTTACTCTTCGGAAAAACTGTTTTTT. The encoded protein is CASSYSSEKLFF.

This rearrangement joins TRBV5-1 to TRBJ2-7, with D tentatively TRBD1 (5 bases). There are 14 residues in the CDR3. CDR1 and CDR2 from the germline V gene are SGHRS and YFSETQ. The V end was cut by 7 bases, the J end by 3 bases, with 17 bases between. Here the CDR3 reads CASSVLGVDYEQYF. In DNA, the CDR3 is TGCGCCAGCTCGGTTTTAGGGGTCGACTACGAGCAGTACTTC.

This clone was counted between two and nine times. The J gene is TRBJ1-4, the V gene TRBV9, with 7 positions matching TRBD1. The CDR3 runs to 17 residues. Germline CDR1 is SGDLS and CDR2 is YYNGEE. Trimming cost V 4 bases and J 2 bases; bases outside gene matches: 11. CDR3: CASSPRQGISTNEKLFF. The CDR3 bases are TGTGCCAGCAGCCCCCGACAGGGAATATCTACTAATGAAAAACTGTTTTTT.